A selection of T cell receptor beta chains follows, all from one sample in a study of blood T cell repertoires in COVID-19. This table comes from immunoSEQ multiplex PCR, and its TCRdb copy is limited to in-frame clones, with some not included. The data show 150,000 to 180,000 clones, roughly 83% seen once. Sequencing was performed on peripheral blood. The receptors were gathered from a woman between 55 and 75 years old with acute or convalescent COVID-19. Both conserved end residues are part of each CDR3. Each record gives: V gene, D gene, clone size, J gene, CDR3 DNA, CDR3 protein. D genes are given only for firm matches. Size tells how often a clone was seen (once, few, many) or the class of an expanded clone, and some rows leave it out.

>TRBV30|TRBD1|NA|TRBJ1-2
TGTGCCTTCACAGGGGGCGCGACCAACTATGGCTACACCTTC
CAFTGGATNYGYTF
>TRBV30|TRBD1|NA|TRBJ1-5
TGTGCCTGGGACAGGGGGGGTTGGCCCCAGCATTTT
CAWDRGGWPQHF
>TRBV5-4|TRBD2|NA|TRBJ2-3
TGTGCCAGCAGCTTGCGTCTAGCGGGGGGAGCGGATACGCAGTATTTT
CASSLRLAGGADTQYF
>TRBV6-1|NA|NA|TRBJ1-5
TGTGCCAGCAGTAAAGACAGGCCTTTCAGCAATCAGCCCCAGCATTTT
CASSKDRPFSNQPQHF
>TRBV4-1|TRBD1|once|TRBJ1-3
TGCGCCAGCAGCCAAGCTAGGACAGCGGGGACAGGGAGCGGAAACACCATATATTTT
CASSQARTAGTGSGNTIYF
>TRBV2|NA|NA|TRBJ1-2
TGTGCCAGCAGCCGGGACTATTTTAACTATGGCTACACCTTC
CASSRDYFNYGYTF
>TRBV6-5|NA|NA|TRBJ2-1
TGTGCCAGCTCGTTTAGGGCCGGAGGCAACAATGAGCAGTTCTTC
CASSFRAGGNNEQFF
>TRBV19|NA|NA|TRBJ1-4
TGTGCCGCCGGGGTGGAAAAACTGTTTTTT
CAAGVEKLFF
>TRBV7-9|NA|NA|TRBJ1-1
TGTGCCAGCAGCTTAGCAGGGGCGGACGAAGCTTTCTTT
CASSLAGADEAFF
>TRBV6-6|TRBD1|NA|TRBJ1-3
TGTGCCAGCAACCGACAGGGCTCTGGAAACACCATATATTTT
CASNRQGSGNTIYF
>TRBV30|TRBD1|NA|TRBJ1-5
TGTGCCTGGAACAGGGGTGGAAATCAGCCCCAGCATTTT
CAWNRGGNQPQHF
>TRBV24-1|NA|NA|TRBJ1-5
TGTGCCACCAGTGATTTACAGGGCCCGCTCAATCAGCCCCAGCATTTT
CATSDLQGPLNQPQHF
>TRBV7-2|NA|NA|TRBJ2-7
TGTGCCAGCAGCCTCTCCTACGAGCAGTACTTC
CASSLSYEQYF
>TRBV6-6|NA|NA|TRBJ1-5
TGTGCCAGCAGTTACCCCCAGCGATATCAGCCCCAGCATTTT
CASSYPQRYQPQHF
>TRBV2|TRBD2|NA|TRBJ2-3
TGTGCCAGCATGCGGCTAGCGGGGGGTAGCACAGATACGCAGTATTTT
CASMRLAGGSTDTQYF
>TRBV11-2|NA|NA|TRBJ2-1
TGTGCCAGCAGCTTAGCCCAGGCCTCCTACAATGAGCAGTTCTTC
CASSLAQASYNEQFF
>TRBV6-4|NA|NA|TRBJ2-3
TGTGCCAGCAGTGAGGAGGGACTGGGGGCGCAGTATTTT
CASSEEGLGAQYF
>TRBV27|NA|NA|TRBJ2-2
TGTGCCAGCAGTTTAGAGCTTACCGGGGAGCTGTTTTTT
CASSLELTGELFF